This T cell receptor beta chain was sequenced in a study of blood T cell repertoires in COVID-19 (dated by TCRdb to the early 2020s). At the level of the whole study: Collaborator samples came from the United States, Italy and Spain and covered acute and convalescent phases of COVID-19. The material from the prospective study consisted of cDNA or gDNA derived from T cells, B-cell-depleted T cells, or PBMCs. The dataset comprised deeply sampled blood TCRbeta repertoires from subjects exposed to, actively infected with, or recovered from COVID-19. A freely available public database, intended as a resource for researchers studying the immune response to SARS-CoV-2, is where the repertoires were released. Samples were obtained from the ongoing ImmuneRACE study (first 160 participants) and from about 1,300 subjects provided by 6 global collaborators. A de-identified subject ID, COVID-19 status, age in years and sex were almost always included in the sample metadata. Where available, HLA class I and class II types were taken from metadata supplied by the sample provider and were not determined by assay-based typing. Here is what the overall study found, with its caveats: The amount of clinical and demographic metadata varied by source and participant and was provided uncurated.

CDR1 and CDR2, per the germline V gene, are SGHRS and YFSETQ. Measured from the cysteine to the phenylalanine, the CDR3 is 15 residues long. Of all the DNA, just the CDR3 is kept, 45 bases in frame from base 1. The junction shows trimming of 3 bases on V and 1 base on J, and the gene matches do not reach 5 bases of it. One collaborating source in Seattle enrolled patients while the patients were actively infected and followed the patients over time throughout the course of disease. Collaborating institutions collected whole blood in K2EDTA tubes following their own protocols. For TCRbeta analysis, collaborators shipped samples as frozen whole blood, isolated PBMCs, or DNA extracted from either of those sample types. In regard to this clone: The antigen this receptor binds is unknown. No base-level quality is on record; no much larger clone is a single base apart.

The immunoSEQ Assay, a bias-controlled multiplex PCR, was used to amplify TCRbeta CDR3 regions from genomic DNA. Turning to the authors' computational methods: Nucleated cell counts per sample were estimated from amplification of reference gene primers within the assay. Sequence reads were collapsed and filtered to measure the absolute abundance of every unique TCRbeta CDR3 rearrangement. Productive Simpson clonality was computed per sample as the square root of Simpson's diversity index over productive rearrangements. TCRdb retrieved this table from immuneACCESS and kept in-frame rearrangements only. Not all clones are present; in checked studies, unresolved V genes account for under half, and no reason is known for the remainder. V and J calls and clone size are given by that table; D and trimming were obtained from the DNA. The sample yields approximately 210,000 clones; about nine tenths were counted once. The leading ten clones occupy about 9.9% of the sample.

The chain employs TRBV5-1 and TRBJ1-1, with 8 bases in between that match TRBD1. The source is a man aged 45 to 65 with COVID-19, enrolled during active disease. The sequenced material came from peripheral blood. CDR3 reads: CASSSTGGGNTEAFF. DNA sequence: TGCGCCAGCAGCTCTACAGGGGGTGGGAACACTGAAGCTTTCTTT.